The clone carrying this T cell receptor beta chain was picked up many times. The antigen is undetermined. This CDR3 region has 14 residues. Trimming shortened V by 1 base and J by 3 bases, and 6 bases separated the two germline ends. Germline CDR1 MNHNS, CDR2 SASEGT. The source of the sample is a study of neurological immune-mediated disorders. Background on the study: Multiple sclerosis patients numbering around 34 comprised roughly 31 relapsing-remitting and 3 secondary progressive patients.

The cDNA was generated by 5'RACE with 10-nucleotide random UMIs. From the 5' RACE reads, TCRdb called clonotypes with MiXCR, one entry per CDR3 protein. Of some 83,000 distinct CDR3 sequences in the sample, roughly 2.6% are singletons; the top ten hold 1.1%. Findings and caveats of the study: CDR3 amino acid sequences of expanded clones were not shared across subjects, a result suggesting private repertoires in all groups.

PBMCs stored at -80 C, numbering 2 million, were the origin of the unsorted libraries. The receptor's source is a woman in her 30s with multiple sclerosis. The sequenced material came from PBMCs. The chain combines TRBV6-1 with TRBJ2-2; D is unclear. The CDR3 bases are TGTGCCAGCAGTGAAGAGGCGTACACCGGGGAGCTGTTTTTT. It yields the protein CASSEEAYTGELFF.